In its sample, the clone carrying this TCR beta chain was seen once. Its antigen remains unknown. This sample stems from a study of shared clonotypes between healthy human individuals. Deep level was the assay's run setting. In the authors' methods: Filtering of immunoSEQ junctional sequences could not match full-length read filtering. Data came from immunoSEQ multiplex PCR; TCRdb stores just in-frame clones and leaves some out. D and trimming come from the DNA, and the V and J calls and clone size come from that table. This table has approximately 480,000 clones, 60% to 80% appearing once. The CDR3 spans 13 residues. The V gene end was trimmed by 7 bases and the J gene end by 3 bases; junction bases not matched to a gene: 2. Germline-derived CDR1 and CDR2 are SNHLY and FYNNEI. The donors, healthy adults who were HIV-negative, had experienced no recent acute infections or vaccinations. General study points: Sampling used blood alone; tissue repertoires probably differ.

What was sequenced was PBMCs. The clonotype comes from a woman aged 35 to 49 in good health. Some clones in this sample may be carry-over from other donors' samples. The V and J genes are TRBV2 and TRBJ2-2; 7 bases agree with TRBD2. Here the CDR3 DNA reads TGTGCCAGCACTAGCGGTTACACCGGGGAGCTGTTTTTT. This sequence encodes CASTSGYTGELFF.